This TCR beta chain came from a study of cytomegalovirus exposure and HLA in healthy donors. Whole-study context: A subsequent analysis stated that the 100 to 150 validation repertoires were run on the same platform as the roughly 670 first-cohort repertoires. Study-wide results and caveats: In vitro data verified three CMV-associated chains as specific for CMV antigens.

Details on this clone: Its target is unknown.

The germline V gene has CDR1 MDHEN and CDR2 SYDVKM. With 5 bases removed from V and 5 bases from J, the gap between germline ends came to 9 bases. The CDR3 consists of 12 residues. TCRdb's copy holds only in-frame clones and misses some; the assay was immunoSEQ multiplex PCR. The sample holds about 150,000 clones, 86% seen once. A 120-subject validation cohort, separate from the roughly 680-subject first cohort, supplied the donors. This rearrangement joins TRBV28 to TRBJ2-5; D gene uncertain. Sequenced material: PBMCs. The sequence was obtained from a human donor in good health. The CDR3 nucleotides read TGTGCCAGCAGTCTGCTCAGTGAGACCCAGTACTTC. As protein: CASSLLSETQYF.